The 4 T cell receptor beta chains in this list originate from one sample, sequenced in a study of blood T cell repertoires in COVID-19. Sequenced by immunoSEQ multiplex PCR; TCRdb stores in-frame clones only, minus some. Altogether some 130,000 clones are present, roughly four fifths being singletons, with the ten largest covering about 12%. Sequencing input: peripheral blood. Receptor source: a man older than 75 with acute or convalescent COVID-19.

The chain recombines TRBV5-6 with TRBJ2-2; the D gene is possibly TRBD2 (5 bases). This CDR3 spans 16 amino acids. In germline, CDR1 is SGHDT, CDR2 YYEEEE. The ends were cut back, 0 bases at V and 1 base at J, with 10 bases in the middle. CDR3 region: CASSLARTGNTGELFF. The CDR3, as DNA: TGTGCCAGCAGCTTGGCCAGGACTGGGAACACCGGGGAGCTGTTTTTT. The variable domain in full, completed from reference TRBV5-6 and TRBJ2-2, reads DAGVTQSPTHLIKTRGQQVTLRCSPKSGHDTVSWYQQALGQGPQFIFQYYEEEERQRGNFPDRFSGHQFPNYSSELNVNALLLGDSALYLCASSLARTGNTGELFFGEGSRLTVL.

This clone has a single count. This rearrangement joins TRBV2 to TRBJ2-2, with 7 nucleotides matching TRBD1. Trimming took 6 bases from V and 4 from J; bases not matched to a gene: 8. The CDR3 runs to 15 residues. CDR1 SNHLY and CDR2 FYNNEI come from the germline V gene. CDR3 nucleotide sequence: TGTGCCAGCAGCCGGGACAGAACCCCCACCGGGGAGCTGTTTTTT. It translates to CASSRDRTPTGELFF.

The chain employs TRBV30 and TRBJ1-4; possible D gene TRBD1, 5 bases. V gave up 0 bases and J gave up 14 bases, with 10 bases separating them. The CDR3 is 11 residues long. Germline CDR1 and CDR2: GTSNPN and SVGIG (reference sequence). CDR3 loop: CAWSVRGILFF. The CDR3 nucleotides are TGTGCCTGGAGTGTACGGGGGATCCTGTTTTTT.

The CDR3 nucleotides are TGCGCCAGCAGCCCTACGACTAGCCAGCCTACGCAGTATTTT. The encoded protein is CASSPTTSQPTQYF. The chain carries TRBV5-1 and TRBJ2-3, with 7 bases matching TRBD2. From germline, CDR1 is SGHRS and CDR2 YFSETQ. The CDR3 spans 14 residues. J was trimmed by 8 bases and V by 4 bases; bases with no gene match: 10.